This T cell receptor (beta chain) appears in the sequencing data of a study of T-cell reconstitution after alpha-beta-depleted transplantation in children. Findings and limits, study-wide: Alpha-beta T cells about two months after transplant reportedly derived from several hundred expanded graft clones. Where some patients showed high TCRbeta diversity at day 60, it came from recipient T cells and thymic progenitors that had survived. Newly generated T cells supplied most T-cell counts and diversity one year post-transplant.

V lost 5 bases, J lost 7 bases, and 12 bases lay in between. Germline V gene data show CDR1 as SGHDT and CDR2 as YYEEEE. The CDR3 has 12 residues. On this clonotype: Antigen: not known.

A library of TCRbeta sequences, prepared with unique molecular identifiers, was generated. TCRdb re-called the PCR reads through MiXCR, storing one row per CDR3 protein. The sample yields some 840,000 distinct CDR3 sequences, around 15% seen once. The chain joins TRBV5-6 to TRBJ1-1, with D possibly matching TRBD1 (6 bases). Sequenced material: PBMCs, mostly from graft donor cells, taken 360 days after TCRalphabeta/CD19-depleted stem cell transplant. The origin of this receptor is a male patient aged 5 to 17 who had a stem cell transplant for acute lymphoblastic leukemia, so the T cells may come from the graft donor. Here the CDR3 reads CASSPGEGEAFF. The CDR3 DNA reads as TGTGCCAGCAGTCCAGGGGAGGGTGAAGCTTTCTTT.